This T cell receptor beta chain was identified during a study of T-cell reconstitution after alpha-beta-depleted transplantation in children. Study-wide results and caveats: T-cell counts and diversity were attributed mostly to newly produced T cells one year after transplant. Several hundred expanded graft clones reportedly gave rise to the alpha-beta T cells present about two months after transplant.

The authors prepared the TCRbeta library with unique molecular identifiers. TCRdb reprocessed the PCR reads with MiXCR, giving one entry per CDR3 protein. The table includes some 300,000 distinct CDR3 sequences, over 9% detected once. Germline CDR1 is SSHAT and CDR2 is FNYEAQ (reference sequence). V lost 5 bases to trimming and J lost 2 bases, with 15 bases between them. This CDR3 has 15 amino acids. This clonotype was seen many times. Its specificity is unknown. The sequence came from a boy under two years old with acute myeloid leukemia, due to receive a stem cell transplant. The sample consisted of PBMCs, taken before TCRalphabeta/CD19-depleted stem cell transplant. The chain uses TRBV7-7 and TRBJ2-5; D gene ambiguous. The CDR3 protein is CASSRRMAIQETQYF. The CDR3, as DNA: TGTGCCAGCAGCCGACGGATGGCGATACAAGAGACCCAGTACTTC.